This T cell receptor beta chain was sequenced for a study of identical twins (dated by TCRdb to 2016 to 2017). As for the study more broadly: The study deep-sequenced TCR alpha and beta repertoires from monozygotic twins, unrelated adults of various ages and cord blood to test whether fetal clonotypes persist. Replicate twin experiments were performed at different times using different library preparation protocols to rule out contamination. On the study overall, not on this receptor specifically: Compared with coincidental sharing between unrelated individuals, an excess of low generation-probability sequences was observed among out-of-frame TCR alpha sequences shared between twins. Because the same donors could not be followed over many years, the conclusions relied on cross-sectional statistical analysis. A weaker excess of twin sharing was found in beta out-of-frame sequences because the signal-to-noise ratio was lowered by fewer shared sequences. Fewer insertions were carried by abundant cord blood beta clonotypes, a similar but weaker trend appeared in young adult naive repertoires, and no such trend appeared in memory repertoires. Invariant T cells such as MAIT and iNKT could partly confound zero-insertion analyses, though diverse VJ usage argued against this for most clonotypes. Out-of-frame TCR alpha sharing in monozygotic twins was systematically underestimated by recombination models, whereas sharing between unrelated individuals was in agreement with the recombination models.

To prepare the library, 5' RACE was applied. Sequencing was carried out with an Illumina HiSeq 2000. Template switching introduced a universal primer binding site; the final cDNA contained a unique molecular identifier, enabling accurate counting of TCR cDNA molecules. First-strand cDNA for TCR alpha and beta chains was synthesized from specific primers in the conserved constant-segment region. To control for contamination, every cDNA library carried two barcodes: a SMART-Mk sample barcode plus Illumina barcodes. Two successive PCR steps introduced TruSeq adapter sequences along with Illumina sample barcodes. Sequencing of the TCR alpha and beta cDNA libraries was done on the Illumina HiSeq platform using custom primers. The study's own analysis went as follows. Unique molecular identifiers were extracted from raw reads with MiGEC, and CDR3 positions were determined with MiXCR. For each individual, recombination models were inferred using an EM algorithm with the repgenHMM and IGoR tools. The tcR package in R was used for shared clonotype analysis, with sharing normalized by the product of cloneset sizes. To study raw recombination free of thymic and clonal selection effects, out-of-frame nonproductive sequences were analyzed. TCRdb reworked the public reads: Q25 trimming with fastp, MiXCR clone assembly, productive beta chains retained. Entries that share a CDR3 protein sequence are merged under the most common genes and DNA. The V and J calls, along with clone size, are taken from TCRdb and not from the paper's own processing. Counted in this sample were some 900,000 distinct CDR3 sequences; approximately 13% of them appeared once. The ten largest clones add up to roughly 1.5% of the sample.

Notes on this clonotype: The specificity of this receptor is unknown. One base away there is no much larger clone; base qualities are not given.

The CDR3 goes from the cysteine to the phenylalanine over 16 residues. The kept DNA is CDR3 alone, 48 bases in frame from the first base. From the germline V gene, CDR1 is SGDLS and CDR2 is YYNGEE. Cut back by 0 bases and 0 bases, the V and J ends lie 10 bases apart. Every donor was a healthy Caucasian. Three pairs of female monozygotic twins, all aged roughly 18 to 29 years, were included in the twin cohort. The RNA used for TCR libraries was isolated from peripheral blood mononuclear cells. These data were likewise used in another study, on yellow fever vaccine responses in identical twins. The second study also describes: According to the authors, in identical twins the way T cells responded to vaccination appeared partly convergent and partly personalized. Focusing on identical twins, the study followed the T cell clones that responded to the vaccine, and did so with precision.

This sequence originates from a woman in her late teens or twenties in good health. What was sequenced was PBMCs. The V and J genes are TRBV9 and TRBJ2-1; matching of 5 bases hints at TRBD2 as the D gene. The CDR3 reads as follows: CASSVAVGDSYNEQFF. Read as DNA, the sequence is TGTGCCAGCAGCGTAGCGGTCGGGGACTCCTACAATGAGCAGTTCTTC.